This TCR beta chain comes out of a study of metastatic and nonmetastatic thyroid tumors. Study-level background: The authors compared repertoires across blood and tumor or nodule tissue from malignant and benign thyroid patients. Notes on the study in general: Compared with benign nodules, malignant thyroid tumors were reported to have significantly higher TCR beta diversity in both blood and tumor.

Germline V lookup: CDR1 MNHEY, CDR2 SMNVEV (reference sequence). CDR3 length: 15 amino acids. V lost 3 bases and J lost 5; bases outside the gene matches: 3. Original methodology: A papillary thyroid cancer distant-metastasis classifier was built from CDR3 differences across clinicopathological groups. MiXCR re-clonotyped the PCR reads for TCRdb. These V and J calls derive from TCRdb rather than the authors' analysis. The sample lists 15,000 to 18,000 clones; around 3.8% were seen once. With respect to this clone: Its cognate antigen is unknown.

All patients were treatment-naive before thyroid surgery. V usage is TRBV27 and J usage is TRBJ2-2; 10 nucleotides align to TRBD2. Sample: tumor tissue. The TCR originated in a female donor with papillary thyroid cancer or a benign thyroid nodule (not recorded which). Some clones in this sample may be carry-over from other donors' samples. The CDR3 DNA sequence: TGTGCCAGCAGTTTCCAACTAGCGGGGACCGGGGAGCTGTTTTTT. As protein: CASSFQLAGTGELFF.